This T cell receptor beta chain is drawn from a study of blood T cell repertoires in COVID-19. Study overall: Sample material is recorded as cDNA or gDNA derived from T cells, B-cell-depleted T cells, or PBMCs.

Patients from Seattle were sampled longitudinally, starting during active infection. CDR1 is SGHRS, CDR2 YFSETQ, per germline. The CDR3 runs to 15 residues. The junction had 9 bases not matched to a gene; V was cut back by 3 bases and J by 8 bases. Original analysis: Amplification with reference gene primers provided the estimates of nucleated cell counts. Sequencing used immunoSEQ multiplex PCR; TCRdb keeps in-frame clones, though not all of them. The DNA was the basis for D and trimming; V, J and clone size are from that table. Among 250,000 to 350,000 clones listed, about four fifths were seen once.

The chain links TRBV5-1 to TRBJ2-1; 9 bases align to TRBD1. Sequenced material: peripheral blood. The sequence was obtained from a person between 70 and 80 years old with COVID-19, enrolled during active disease. Written as DNA, the CDR3 is TGCGCCAGCAGCTACGACAGGGGGAATTCGTATGAGCAGTTCTTC. It encodes CASSYDRGNSYEQFF.